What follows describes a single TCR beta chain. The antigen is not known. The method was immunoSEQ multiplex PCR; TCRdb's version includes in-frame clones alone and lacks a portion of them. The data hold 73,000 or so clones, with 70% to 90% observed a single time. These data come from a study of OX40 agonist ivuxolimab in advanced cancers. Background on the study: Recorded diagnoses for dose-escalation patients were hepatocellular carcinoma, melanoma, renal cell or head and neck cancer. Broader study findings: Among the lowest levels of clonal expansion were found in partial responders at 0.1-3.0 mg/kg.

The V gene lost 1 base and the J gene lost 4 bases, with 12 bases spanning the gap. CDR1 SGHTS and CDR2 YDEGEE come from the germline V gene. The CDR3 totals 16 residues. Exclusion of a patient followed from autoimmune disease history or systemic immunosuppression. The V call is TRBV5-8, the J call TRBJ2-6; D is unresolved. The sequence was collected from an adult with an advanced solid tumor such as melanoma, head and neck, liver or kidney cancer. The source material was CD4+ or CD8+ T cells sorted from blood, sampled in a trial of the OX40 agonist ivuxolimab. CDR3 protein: CASSLKRFGGANVLTF. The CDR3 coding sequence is TGTGCCAGCAGCTTGAAGCGATTCGGAGGGGCCAACGTCCTGACTTTC.